This T cell receptor (beta chain) was identified during a study of response to subunit inactivated influenza vaccine. In this sample, this clonotype turned up a few times. Antigen unknown. Study-wide findings and caveats: Authors proposed each seasonal influenza vaccination draws in few new T cells.

From the RT-PCR reads, TCRdb called clonotypes with MiXCR, one entry per CDR3 protein. This table holds 500,000 to 600,000 distinct CDR3 sequences, approximately 15% found once. Germline CDR1 SGHVS, CDR2 FQNEAQ. The V gene lost 3 bases and the J gene lost 4 bases, with 16 bases spanning the gap. CDR3 length: 15 amino acids. The source is a man aged 50-75 years who received an inactivated influenza vaccine. This sequence joins TRBV7-8 and TRBJ2-7, with D uncertain. The sample here was CD4+ T cells sorted from PBMCs, taken less than 30 months after vaccination. The CDR3 bases are TGTGCCAGCAGCTTTTCGGCGGTTGGTAGGTACGAGCAGTACTTC. Residues: CASSFSAVGRYEQYF.